The 3 T cell receptor beta chains below come from one sample, sequenced in a study of memory CD4+ T cells and cytomegalovirus serostatus. Measured with immunoSEQ multiplex PCR; TCRdb has only the in-frame clones, and not every one. The data show some 57,000 clones, over 75% seen once. The sort gate was single viable CD3+CD4+CD8-CD45RO+ cells for memory CD4+ T cells. The sequenced sample was memory CD4+ T cells from blood. Source of these receptors: an adult in good health and CMV-seronegative.

CDR3 sequence reads: CASSLTGEQPQHF. CDR3 nucleotide sequence: TGTGCCAGCAGCTTGACGGGGGAGCAGCCCCAGCATTTT. This sequence joins TRBV7-8 and TRBJ1-5; a possible D gene is TRBD1 (5 bases). Germline lookup yields CDR1 SGHVS and CDR2 FQNEAQ. This CDR3 contains 13 residues. V lost 3 bases, J lost 7 bases, and 10 bases lay in between.

CDR3 sequence (DNA): TGTGCCAGCAGTGAGTACCAGGGGAACACTGAAGCTTTCTTT. Its translation is CASSEYQGNTEAFF. The chain joins TRBV2 to TRBJ1-1; TRBD1 is a possible D gene (5 bases). Trimming removed 3 bases at V and 1 base at J, with 9 bases between. This CDR3 spans 14 amino acids. Germline V gives CDR1 SNHLY, CDR2 FYNNEI.

This chain joins TRBV14 and TRBJ2-5, with D unresolved. V was pared by 1 base and J by 5 bases, with 14 bases between. CDR1 is SGHDN and CDR2 is FVKESK in the germline V gene. This CDR3 is built from 15 residues. The CDR3 DNA reads TGTGCCAGCAGCCAAGGGATCGGCATTGGGGAGACCCAGTACTTC. It specifies CASSQGIGIGETQYF.